One sample yielded the 13 T cell receptor beta chains listed below, sequenced in a study of cytomegalovirus exposure and HLA in healthy donors. It was with 60 Vbeta and 13 Jbeta primers that the PCR ran. Clones were read by immunoSEQ multiplex PCR, and TCRdb kept only the in-frame ones, dropping some. The sample shows over 150,000 clones, around 82% of them seen only once. Sequencing was performed on PBMCs. All receptors come from a boy younger than 10 in good health and CMV-seronegative.

This chain joins TRBV25-1 and TRBJ2-3, with D unclear. The CDR3 contains 14 residues. Trimming left V 1 base short and J 0 bases short, with 5 bases between. The germline CDR1 and CDR2 sequences are MGHDK and SYGVNS. The CDR3 DNA follows: TGTGCCAGCAGTGAATCGTCTAGCACAGATACGCAGTATTTT. Its translation: CASSESSSTDTQYF.

The rearrangement links TRBV6-6 to TRBJ1-5, with 7 bases identical to TRBD1. With V trimmed by 4 bases and J by 4 bases, 1 base remained unmatched. Looked up from germline, CDR1 is MNHNY and CDR2 is SVGAGI (reference sequence). This CDR3 has 13 residues. Written as DNA, the CDR3 is TGTGCCAGCAGTTCAGGGGGTAATCAGCCCCAGCATTTT. Translated: CASSSGGNQPQHF.

Comment on this clone: Sequence at one end of the junction differs from germline and may be a read error. The chain employs TRBV29-1 and TRBJ1-2; 7 bases are shared with TRBD1. The CDR3 loop spans 14 amino acids. Germline CDR1 SQVTM, CDR2 ANQGSEA. The CDR3 bases are TGCAGCGTGGAAGGGGGCCAAGCTAACTATGGCTACACCTTC. Protein: CSVEGGQANYGYTF.

The chain joins TRBV4-2 to TRBJ1-1; 9 nucleotides match TRBD1. The germline V gene has CDR1 LGHNA and CDR2 YNFKEQ. The ends lost 0 bases at V and 4 bases at J; junction bases unmatched: 9. The CDR3 length is 17 residues. CDR3 residues: CASSQDGTVQGATEAFF. The CDR3 DNA reads as TGTGCCAGCAGCCAAGACGGAACCGTACAGGGGGCCACTGAAGCTTTCTTT.

The chain is built from TRBV2 and TRBJ2-2; 7 bases map to TRBD2. V gave up 3 bases and J gave up 3 bases; unmatched junction bases: 4. The CDR3 sequence is 15 residues long. Germline loops: CDR1 SNHLY, CDR2 FYNNEI. In DNA, the CDR3 is TGTGCCAGCAGTGAGAGGGGACTATACACCGGGGAGCTGTTTTTT. Protein product: CASSERGLYTGELFF.

The V gene is TRBV5-8, the J gene TRBJ2-3; 13 bases are a match to TRBD2. CDR1 is SGHTS, CDR2 YDEGEE, per germline. The J segment lost 2 bases and the V segment lost 7 bases, leaving 10 bases of the junction unmatched. The CDR3 spans 17 residues. As DNA, the CDR3 is TGTGCCAGCCGATGGACTAGCGGGAGTATCCCCACAGATACGCAGTATTTT. Translated, it gives CASRWTSGSIPTDTQYF.

CDR3 coding DNA: TGTGCCATCAGTGAGGTTGGTAGCCTGGAGACCCAGTACTTC. Translation gives CAISEVGSLETQYF. J is TRBJ2-5 and V is TRBV10-3; D gene uncertain. The germline V and J ends were trimmed by 2 bases and 5 bases, with 12 bases remaining between them. The CDR3 is 14 amino acids. Germline V gene sequence: CDR1 ENHRY, CDR2 SYGVKD.

The chain joins TRBV5-6 to TRBJ1-1; possibly TRBD1 for D (6 bases). The CDR3 spans 15 residues. The germline V gene has CDR1 SGHDT and CDR2 YYEEEE. Trimming stripped 2 bases from V and 3 bases from J, with 14 bases between. Here the CDR3 reads CASSLGGGSYTEAFF. The CDR3 bases are TGTGCCAGCAGCTTAGGGGGGGGTTCGTACACTGAAGCTTTCTTT.

The chain employs TRBV13 and TRBJ2-5; 8 bases line up with TRBD1. CDR3 length: 16 amino acids. Germline V CDR1 and CDR2: PRHDT, FYEKMQ (reference sequence). The ends lost 2 bases at V and 5 bases at J; junction bases unmatched: 10. CDR3 in amino acids: CASSLTQGALGETQYF. DNA of the CDR3: TGTGCCAGCAGCTTAACGCAGGGGGCGCTTGGGGAGACCCAGTACTTC.

For this clone: One end of the junction is discordant with germline, which a read error may explain. Other DNA sequences in this specimen translate into the identical CDR3. The CDR3: CAWSVPTGLAWGELFF. CDR3 in DNA: TGCGCCTGGAGTGTACCTACAGGACTAGCGTGGGGGGAGCTGTTTTTT. The chain couples TRBV30 to TRBJ2-2; 9 bases fit TRBD2. Germline loops: CDR1 GTSNPN, CDR2 SVGIG (reference sequence). The CDR3 contains 16 residues.

V gene TRBV5-6 combines with J gene TRBJ2-1; 10 nucleotides align to TRBD2. CDR1 is SGHDT, CDR2 YYEEEE, per germline. CDR3 length: 17 amino acids. The V segment lost 3 bases and the J segment 4 bases; nucleotides outside the gene matches: 10. CDR3 bases: TGTGCCAGCAGCTCGGCTAGCGGGAGAAGGGTATACAATGAGCAGTTCTTC. Encoded protein: CASSSASGRRVYNEQFF.

J is TRBJ2-3 and V is TRBV10-3, with D possibly being TRBD2 (6 bases). Germline V lookup: CDR1 ENHRY, CDR2 SYGVKD. V was cut by 6 bases and J by 1 base, with 17 bases left in between. The CDR3 covers 16 residues. The CDR3 protein is CAISRLDDLRTDTQYF. DNA for the CDR3: TGTGCCATCAGCCGACTAGACGACTTACGCACAGATACGCAGTATTTT.

V is TRBV10-2 and J is TRBJ2-3; TRBD2 matches at 7 bases. The CDR3 covers 13 residues. CDR1 WSHSY and CDR2 SAAADI come from the germline V gene. The V gene end was trimmed by 10 bases and the J gene end by 2 bases; junction bases not matched to a gene: 6. CDR3 residues: CATRSGDTDTQYF. DNA for the CDR3: TGCGCCACGAGAAGCGGGGACACAGATACGCAGTATTTT.